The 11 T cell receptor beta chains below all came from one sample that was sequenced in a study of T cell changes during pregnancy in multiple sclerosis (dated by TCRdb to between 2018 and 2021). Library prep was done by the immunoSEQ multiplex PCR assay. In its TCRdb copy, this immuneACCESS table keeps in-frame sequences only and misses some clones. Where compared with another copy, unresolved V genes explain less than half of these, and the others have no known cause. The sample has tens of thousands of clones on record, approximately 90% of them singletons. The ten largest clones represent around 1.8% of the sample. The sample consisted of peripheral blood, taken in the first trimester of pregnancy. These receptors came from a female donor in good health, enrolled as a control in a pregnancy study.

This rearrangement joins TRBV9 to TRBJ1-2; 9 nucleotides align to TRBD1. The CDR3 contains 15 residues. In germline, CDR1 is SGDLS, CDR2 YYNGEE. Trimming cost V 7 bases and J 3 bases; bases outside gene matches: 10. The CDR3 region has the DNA TGTGCCAGCGGCCAAAATGACAGGGGGTACTATGGCTACACCTTC. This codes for CASGQNDRGYYGYTF.

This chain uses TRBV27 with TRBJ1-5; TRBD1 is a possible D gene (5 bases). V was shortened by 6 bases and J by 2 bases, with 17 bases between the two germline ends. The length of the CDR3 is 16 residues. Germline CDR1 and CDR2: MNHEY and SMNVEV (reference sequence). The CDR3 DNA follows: TGTGCCAGCAGCTACACGGGGGGAAATGGCAATCAGCCCCAGCATTTT. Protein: CASSYTGGNGNQPQHF.

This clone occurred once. CDR3 sequence reads: CAIQGSVNYGYTF. CDR3 nucleotides: TGTGCCATCCAGGGTTCGGTCAACTATGGCTACACCTTC. The chain uses TRBV10-3 and TRBJ1-2, with D perhaps matching TRBD1 (5 bases). The germline V and J ends were trimmed by 8 bases and 2 bases, with 12 bases remaining between them. Germline-derived CDR1 and CDR2 are ENHRY and SYGVKD. The length of the CDR3 is 13 residues.

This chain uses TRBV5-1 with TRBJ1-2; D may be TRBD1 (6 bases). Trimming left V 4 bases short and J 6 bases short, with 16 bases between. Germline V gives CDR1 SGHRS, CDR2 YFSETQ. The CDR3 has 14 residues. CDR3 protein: CASSQGGQSHGYTF. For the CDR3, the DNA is TGCGCCAGCAGCCAAGGGGGACAATCTCATGGCTACACCTTC.

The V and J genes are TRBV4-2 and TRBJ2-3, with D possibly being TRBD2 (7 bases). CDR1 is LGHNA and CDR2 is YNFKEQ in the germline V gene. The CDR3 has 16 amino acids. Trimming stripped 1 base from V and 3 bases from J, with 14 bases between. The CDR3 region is CASSQGVGGRTDTQYF. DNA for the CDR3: TGTGCCAGCAGCCAAGGGGTGGGGGGGCGTACAGATACGCAGTATTTT.

Here the CDR3 reads CASSLGQGARGYTF. CDR3 coding DNA: TGTGCCAGCAGCTTAGGGCAGGGGGCTAGGGGCTACACCTTC. The chain has TRBV7-8 and TRBJ1-2; 8 nucleotides align to TRBD1. From germline, CDR1 is SGHVS and CDR2 FQNEAQ. J was trimmed by 8 bases and V by 1 base; bases with no gene match: 6. This CDR3 has 14 residues.

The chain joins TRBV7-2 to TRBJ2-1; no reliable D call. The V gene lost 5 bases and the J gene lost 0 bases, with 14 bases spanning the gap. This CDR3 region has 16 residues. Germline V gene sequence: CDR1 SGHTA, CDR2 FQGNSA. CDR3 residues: CASSSRGRLSYNEQFF. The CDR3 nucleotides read TGTGCCAGCAGCAGCCGCGGCAGACTCTCCTACAATGAGCAGTTCTTC.

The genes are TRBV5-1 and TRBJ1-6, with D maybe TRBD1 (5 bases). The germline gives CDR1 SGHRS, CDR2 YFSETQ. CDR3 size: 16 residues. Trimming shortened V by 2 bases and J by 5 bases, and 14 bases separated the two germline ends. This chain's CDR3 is CASSFSGPGNNSPLHF. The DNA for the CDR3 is TGCGCCAGCAGCTTCTCAGGGCCTGGGAATAATTCACCCCTCCACTTT. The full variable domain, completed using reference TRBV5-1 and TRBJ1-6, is KAGVTQTPRYLIKTRGQQVTLSCSPISGHRSVSWYQQTPGQGLQFLFEYFSETQRNKGNFPGRFSGRQFSNSRSEMNVSTLELGDSALYLCASSFSGPGNNSPLHFGNGTRLTVT.

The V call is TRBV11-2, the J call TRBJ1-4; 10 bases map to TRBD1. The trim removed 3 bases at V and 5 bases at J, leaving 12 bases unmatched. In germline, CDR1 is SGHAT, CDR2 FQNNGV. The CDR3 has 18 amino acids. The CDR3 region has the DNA TGTGCCAGCAGCTTTTCGGGACAGGGGACTGGGCGGAATGAAAAACTGTTTTTT. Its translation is CASSFSGQGTGRNEKLFF.

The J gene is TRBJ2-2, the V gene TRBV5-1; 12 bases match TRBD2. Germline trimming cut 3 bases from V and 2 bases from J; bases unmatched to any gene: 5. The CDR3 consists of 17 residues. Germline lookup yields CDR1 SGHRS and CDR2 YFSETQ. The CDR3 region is CASSSTSGGLNTGELFF. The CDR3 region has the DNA TGCGCCAGCAGCTCGACTAGCGGGGGCCTAAACACCGGGGAGCTGTTTTTT.

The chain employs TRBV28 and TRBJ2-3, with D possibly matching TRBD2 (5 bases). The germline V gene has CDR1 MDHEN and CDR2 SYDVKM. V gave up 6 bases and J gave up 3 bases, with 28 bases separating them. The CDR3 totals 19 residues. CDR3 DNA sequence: TGTGCCAGCAGCCCAGAGGGCGAGGTAACCTCCCTGGCAACAGATACGCAGTATTTT. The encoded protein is CASSPEGEVTSLATDTQYF.